A selection of T cell receptor beta chains follows, all from one sample in a study of T-cell memory formation after mild COVID-19. TCRdb passed the 5' RACE reads through MiXCR, listing each CDR3 protein once. The table has more than 300,000 distinct CDR3 sequences, roughly 19% seen once; the top ten hold 21%. Material: PBMCs or a T cell subset sorted from them (not recorded which). All receptors derive from a man aged 18 to 30 who had mild COVID-19 (a few samples of this study predate the infection). Cell type and time point are not known. Both conserved end residues are part of each CDR3. The D gene is left open where the match is weak.

J | V | D | CDR3
TRBJ2-5 | TRBV7-7 | NA | CASSPGAFIETQYF
TRBJ2-3 | TRBV28 | TRBD2 | CASSLRLAGGNTDTQYF
TRBJ2-2 | TRBV6-6 | NA | CASSASLLNTGELFF
TRBJ2-5 | TRBV3-1 | TRBD1 | CASSPQDRGLETQYF
TRBJ2-1 | TRBV15 | TRBD2 | CATSRGLAGTYNEQFF
TRBJ1-2 | TRBV5-6 | TRBD1 | CASDLQGADGYTF
TRBJ2-1 | TRBV13 | NA | CASSPGTAHEQFF
TRBJ2-5 | TRBV10-2 | NA | CATSEGTGVAQYF
TRBJ2-1 | TRBV30 | NA | CAWGSSGDRFF
TRBJ1-1 | TRBV5-6 | NA | CASSLGTVRTEAFF
TRBJ1-4 | TRBV6-1 | NA | CASRRGEKLFF
TRBJ2-3 | TRBV29-1 | TRBD2 | CSVEIISGGAGTQYF
TRBJ1-1 | TRBV12-3/TRBV12-4 | TRBD1 | CASSELGQGFPKAFF
TRBJ2-6 | TRBV6-5 | NA | CASSSTGSSGANVLTF
TRBJ2-7 | TRBV10-3 | NA | CAISERGNEQYF
TRBJ2-1 | TRBV4-1 | NA | CASSQEYSGYNEQFF
TRBJ2-3 | TRBV4-3 | NA | CASSQAGVGTDTQYF
TRBJ1-2 | TRBV11-2 | NA | CAVRDTNYGYTF
TRBJ1-5 | TRBV25-1 | NA | CASSPAGWGNQPQHF
TRBJ2-5 | TRBV28 | NA | CASSGGRVETQYF
TRBJ2-7 | TRBV18 | TRBD1 | CASLGTGSGEQYF
TRBJ2-5 | TRBV27 | NA | CASSPELASVGETQYF
TRBJ2-7 | TRBV12-3/TRBV12-4 | TRBD2 | CASSLLAGGYEQYF
TRBJ1-6 | TRBV4-2 | NA | CASSQDASRQGRGALHF
TRBJ1-2 | TRBV9 | NA | CASSVGRGNYGYTF
TRBJ1-2 | TRBV3-1 | NA | CASSLMANYGYTF
TRBJ2-1 | TRBV7-2 | TRBD2 | CASSFFYGGNNEQFF
TRBJ2-2 | TRBV7-3 | NA | CASSPAGQWVSGELFF
TRBJ2-2 | TRBV4-2 | NA | CASSQGTFTGELFF
TRBJ1-1 | TRBV6-1 | NA | CASSLPTTDTEAFF
TRBJ1-1 | TRBV12-3/TRBV12-4 | NA | CASSEPGGGTEAFF
TRBJ2-1 | TRBV24-1 | NA | CATSEGDTGHGEQFF
TRBJ1-6 | TRBV7-9 | NA | CASRPLGAPLHF
TRBJ2-1 | TRBV28 | TRBD2 | CASNPIPRRGFSHNEQQFF